This TCR beta chain was observed in a study of blood T cell repertoires in COVID-19 (dated by TCRdb to the early 2020s). About the investigation overall: Samples from collaborators originated in the United States, Italy and Spain and spanned both the acute and convalescent phases of COVID-19. The prospective study material was composed of cDNA or gDNA derived from T cells, B-cell-depleted T cells, or PBMCs. Subjects who had been exposed to COVID-19, were actively infected with it, or had recovered from it provided the deeply sampled blood TCRbeta repertoires that made up the dataset. The repertoires were made available in a free public database intended to serve as a resource for research on the immune response to SARS-CoV-2. Samples were obtained from the ongoing ImmuneRACE study (first 160 participants) and from some 1,200 subjects provided by 6 global collaborators. The sample metadata nearly always contained a de-identified subject ID, COVID-19 status, age in years and sex. Where HLA class I and class II types were available, the types were taken from metadata supplied by the sample provider, not from assay-based typing.

V is trimmed back by 4 bases and J by 1 base, and the junction contains 5 bases that no gene match accounts for. The germline V gene gives CDR1 as SGHRS and CDR2 as YFSETQ. The CDR3, cysteine through phenylalanine, is 15 amino acids long. This entry keeps only the CDR3 DNA: 45 bases, framed from base 1. Points the paper makes about the study in general: Clinical and demographic metadata were provided uncurated, with the amount varying by source and participant.

TCRbeta CDR3 regions were amplified from genomic DNA using the immunoSEQ Assay, a bias-controlled multiplex PCR. The study's processing was this. Within the assay, amplification of reference gene primers was used to estimate how many nucleated cells each sample contained. To quantify the absolute abundance of each unique TCRbeta CDR3 rearrangement, sequence reads were collapsed and filtered. For each sample, productive Simpson clonality was calculated by taking the square root of Simpson's diversity index across productive rearrangements. Held by TCRdb, this immuneACCESS table contains in-frame sequences only and omits some clones. Under half of the omission traces to an unresolved V gene where checked; the cause of the rest is unknown. That table supplies the V and J calls and clone size; D and trimming were determined from the DNA. In this sample the table shows roughly 14,000 clones, approximately 73% of which occur a single time. Of the sample, around 20% falls within the top ten clones.

This clone turned up a few times. The target of this receptor is not known. Per-nucleotide qualities are absent, and no much larger clonotype sits a single base away. Each collaborating institution followed its own protocols to collect whole blood in K2EDTA tubes. For TCRbeta analysis, collaborators shipped samples in one of three forms: frozen whole blood, isolated PBMCs, or DNA extracted from either of those sample types. The sample consisted of peripheral blood. In this chain, TRBV5-1 is recombined with TRBJ1-1, with 9 junctional bases fitting TRBD1. The receptor's source is a boy aged 2 to 10 with active or convalescent COVID-19. CDR3 reads: CASSPGDRANTEAFF. The sequenced DNA: TGCGCCAGCAGCCCGGGGGACAGGGCGAACACTGAAGCTTTCTTT.